Included here is one T cell receptor beta chain sequence, with context. TCRdb analysed the RT-PCR reads with MiXCR anew, one entry per CDR3 protein. The table includes 550,000 to 750,000 distinct CDR3 sequences, 12% to 15% detected once. Unmatched junction bases numbered 16, after V lost 6 bases and J lost 3 bases. The CDR3 spans 17 residues. Germline loops: CDR1 MNHEY, CDR2 SVGEGT. This receptor was taken from a female donor in good health, serving as a healthy control. Sequencing was performed on memory CD4+ T cells from blood. The chain recombines TRBV6-2 or TRBV6-3 with TRBJ1-2; the match to TRBD1 covers 7 bases. The CDR3 DNA follows: TGTGCCAGCAGAAACAGAGGTTCGGCAGGGGGGGACTATGGCTACACCTTC. Translation gives CASRNRGSAGGDYGYTF.